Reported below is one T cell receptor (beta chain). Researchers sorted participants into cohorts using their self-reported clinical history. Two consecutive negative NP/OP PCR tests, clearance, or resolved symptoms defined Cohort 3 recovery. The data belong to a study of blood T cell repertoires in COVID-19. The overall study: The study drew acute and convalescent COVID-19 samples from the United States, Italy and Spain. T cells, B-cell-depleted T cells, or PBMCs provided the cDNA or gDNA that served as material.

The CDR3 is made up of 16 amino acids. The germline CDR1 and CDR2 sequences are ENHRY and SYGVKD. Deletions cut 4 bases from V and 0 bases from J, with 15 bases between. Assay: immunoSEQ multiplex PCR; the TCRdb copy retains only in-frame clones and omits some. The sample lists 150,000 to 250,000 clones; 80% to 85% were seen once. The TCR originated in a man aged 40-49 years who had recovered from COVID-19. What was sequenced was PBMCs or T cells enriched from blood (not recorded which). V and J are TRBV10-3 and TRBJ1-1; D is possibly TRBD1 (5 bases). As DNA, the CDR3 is TGTGCCATCAGTGGCAGGGTCAGAGATTTGAACACTGAAGCTTTCTTT. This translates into CAISGRVRDLNTEAFF.